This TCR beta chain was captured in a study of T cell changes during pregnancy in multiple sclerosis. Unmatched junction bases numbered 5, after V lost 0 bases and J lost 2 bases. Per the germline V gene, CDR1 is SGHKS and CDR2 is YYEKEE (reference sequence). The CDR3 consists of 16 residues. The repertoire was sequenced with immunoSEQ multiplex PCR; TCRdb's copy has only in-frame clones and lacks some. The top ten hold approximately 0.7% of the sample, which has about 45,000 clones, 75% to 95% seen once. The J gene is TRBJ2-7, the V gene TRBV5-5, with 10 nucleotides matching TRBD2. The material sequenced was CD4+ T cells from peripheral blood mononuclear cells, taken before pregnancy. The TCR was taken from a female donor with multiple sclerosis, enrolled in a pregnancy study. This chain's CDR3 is CASSLVLSGGTYEQYF. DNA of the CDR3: TGTGCCAGCAGCTTGGTTCTTAGCGGGGGGACCTACGAGCAGTACTTC. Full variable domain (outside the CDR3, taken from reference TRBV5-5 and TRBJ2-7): DAGVTQSPTHLIKTRGQQVTLRCSPISGHKSVSWYQQVLGQGPQFIFQYYEKEERGRGNFPDRFSARQFPNYSSELNVNALLLGDSALYLCASSLVLSGGTYEQYFGPGTRLTVT.